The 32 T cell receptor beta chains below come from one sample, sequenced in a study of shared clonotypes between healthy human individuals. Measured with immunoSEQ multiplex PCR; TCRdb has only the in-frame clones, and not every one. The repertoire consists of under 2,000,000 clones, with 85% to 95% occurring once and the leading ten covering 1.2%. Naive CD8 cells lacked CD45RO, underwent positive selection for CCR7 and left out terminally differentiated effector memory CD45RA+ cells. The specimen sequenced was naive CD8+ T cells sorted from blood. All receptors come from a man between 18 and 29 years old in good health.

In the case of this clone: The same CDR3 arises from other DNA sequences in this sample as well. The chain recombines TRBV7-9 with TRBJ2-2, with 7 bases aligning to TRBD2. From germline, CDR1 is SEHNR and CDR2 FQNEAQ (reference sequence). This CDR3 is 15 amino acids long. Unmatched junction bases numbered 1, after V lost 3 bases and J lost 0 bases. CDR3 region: CASSFSGANTGELFF. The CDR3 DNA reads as TGTGCCAGCAGCTTCAGCGGGGCGAACACCGGGGAGCTGTTTTTT.

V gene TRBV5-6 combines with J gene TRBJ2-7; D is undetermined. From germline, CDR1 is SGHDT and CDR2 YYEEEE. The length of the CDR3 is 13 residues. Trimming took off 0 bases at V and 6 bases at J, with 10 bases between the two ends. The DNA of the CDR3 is TGTGCCAGCAGCTTGGAGGCCCGGGCCGAGCAGTACTTC. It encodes CASSLEARAEQYF.

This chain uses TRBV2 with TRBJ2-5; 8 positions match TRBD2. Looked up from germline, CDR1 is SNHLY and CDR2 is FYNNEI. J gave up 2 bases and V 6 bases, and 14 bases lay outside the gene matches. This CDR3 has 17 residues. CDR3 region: CASRDPFVAGSQETQYF. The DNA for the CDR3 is TGTGCCAGCAGGGATCCTTTTGTAGCGGGGTCACAAGAGACCCAGTACTTC.

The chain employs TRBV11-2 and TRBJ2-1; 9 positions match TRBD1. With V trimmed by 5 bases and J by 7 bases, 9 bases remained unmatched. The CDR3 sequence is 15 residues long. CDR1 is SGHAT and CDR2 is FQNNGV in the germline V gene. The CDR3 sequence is CASSGAGTGRNEQFF. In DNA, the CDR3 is TGTGCCAGCAGCGGGGCCGGGACAGGGAGGAATGAGCAGTTCTTC.

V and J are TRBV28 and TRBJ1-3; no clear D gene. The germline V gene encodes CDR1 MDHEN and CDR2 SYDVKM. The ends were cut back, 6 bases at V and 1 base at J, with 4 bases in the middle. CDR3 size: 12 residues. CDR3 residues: CASRTSGNTIYF. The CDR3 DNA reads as TGTGCCAGCAGGACATCTGGAAACACCATATATTTT.

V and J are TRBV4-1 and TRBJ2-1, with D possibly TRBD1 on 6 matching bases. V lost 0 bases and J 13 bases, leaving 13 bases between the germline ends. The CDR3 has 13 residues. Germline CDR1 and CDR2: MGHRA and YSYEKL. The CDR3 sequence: CASSQDWNRAQFF. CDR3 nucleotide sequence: TGCGCCAGCAGCCAAGATTGGAACAGGGCACAGTTCTTC.

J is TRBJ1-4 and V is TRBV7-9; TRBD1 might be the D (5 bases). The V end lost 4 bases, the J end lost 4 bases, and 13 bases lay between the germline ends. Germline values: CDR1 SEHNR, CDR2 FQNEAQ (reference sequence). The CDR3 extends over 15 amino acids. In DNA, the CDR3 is TGTGCCAGCAGCTCCCTGACAGAGATTAATGAAAAACTGTTTTTT. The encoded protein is CASSSLTEINEKLFF.

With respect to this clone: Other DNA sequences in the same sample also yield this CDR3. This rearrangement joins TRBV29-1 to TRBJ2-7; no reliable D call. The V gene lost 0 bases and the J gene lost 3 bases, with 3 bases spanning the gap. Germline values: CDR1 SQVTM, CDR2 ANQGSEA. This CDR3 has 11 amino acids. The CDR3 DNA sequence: TGCAGCGTTGAAGAGGGCTACGAGCAGTACTTC. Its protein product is CSVEEGYEQYF.

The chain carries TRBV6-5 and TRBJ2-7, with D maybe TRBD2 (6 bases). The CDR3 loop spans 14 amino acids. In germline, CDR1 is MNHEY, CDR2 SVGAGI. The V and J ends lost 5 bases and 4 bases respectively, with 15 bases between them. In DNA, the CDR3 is TGTGCCAGCAGTCCCAGTGGGGGGAATTACGAGCAGTACTTC. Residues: CASSPSGGNYEQYF.

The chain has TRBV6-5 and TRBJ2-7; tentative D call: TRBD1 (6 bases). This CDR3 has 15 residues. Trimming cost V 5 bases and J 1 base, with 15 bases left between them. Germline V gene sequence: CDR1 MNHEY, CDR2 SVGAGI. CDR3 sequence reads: CASSPQGGTSYEQYF. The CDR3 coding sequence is TGTGCCAGCAGTCCACAAGGGGGTACATCCTACGAGCAGTACTTC.

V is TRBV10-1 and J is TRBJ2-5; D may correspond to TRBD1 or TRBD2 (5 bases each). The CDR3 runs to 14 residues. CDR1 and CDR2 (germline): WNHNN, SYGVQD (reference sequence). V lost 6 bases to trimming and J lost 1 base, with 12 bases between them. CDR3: CASSPGPTQETQYF. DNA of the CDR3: TGCGCCAGCAGCCCGGGACCAACCCAAGAGACCCAGTACTTC.

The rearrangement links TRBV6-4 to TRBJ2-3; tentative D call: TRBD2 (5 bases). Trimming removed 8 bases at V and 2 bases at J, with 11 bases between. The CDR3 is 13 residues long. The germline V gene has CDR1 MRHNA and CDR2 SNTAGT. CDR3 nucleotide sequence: TGTGCCAGCGCCCGGACTGACACAGATACGCAGTATTTT. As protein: CASARTDTDTQYF.

The CDR3 loop reads CSVDSGTEETQYF. The CDR3 DNA is TGCAGCGTTGATTCGGGGACCGAAGAGACCCAGTACTTC. The chain links TRBV29-1 to TRBJ2-5; D tentatively fits TRBD1 or TRBD2 (5 bases each). The length of the CDR3 is 13 residues. V lost 3 bases and J 3 bases, leaving 11 bases between the germline ends. The germline CDR1 and CDR2 sequences are SQVTM and ANQGSEA.

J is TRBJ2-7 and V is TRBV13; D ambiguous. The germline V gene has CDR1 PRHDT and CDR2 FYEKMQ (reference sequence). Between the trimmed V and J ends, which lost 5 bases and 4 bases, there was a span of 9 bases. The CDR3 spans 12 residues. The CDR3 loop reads CASSGQNYEQYF. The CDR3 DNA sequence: TGTGCCAGCAGCGGGCAGAATTACGAGCAGTACTTC. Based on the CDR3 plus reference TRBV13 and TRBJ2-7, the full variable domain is AAGVIQSPRHLIKEKRETATLKCYPIPRHDTVYWYQQGPGQDPQFLISFYEKMQSDKGSIPDRFSAQQFSDYHSELNMSSLELGDSALYFCASSGQNYEQYFGPGTRLTVT.

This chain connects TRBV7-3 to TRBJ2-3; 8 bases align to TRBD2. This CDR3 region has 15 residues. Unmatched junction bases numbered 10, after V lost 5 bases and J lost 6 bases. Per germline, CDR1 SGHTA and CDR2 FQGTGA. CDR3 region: CASSPGGGVLDTQYF. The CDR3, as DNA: TGTGCCAGCAGCCCGGGAGGGGGGGTCCTGGATACGCAGTATTTT.

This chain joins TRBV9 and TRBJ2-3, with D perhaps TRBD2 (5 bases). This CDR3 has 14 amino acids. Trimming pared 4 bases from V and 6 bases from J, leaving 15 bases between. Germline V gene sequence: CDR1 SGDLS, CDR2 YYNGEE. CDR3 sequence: CASSLSGMADTQYF. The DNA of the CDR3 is TGTGCCAGCAGCCTTTCGGGGATGGCGGATACGCAGTATTTT.

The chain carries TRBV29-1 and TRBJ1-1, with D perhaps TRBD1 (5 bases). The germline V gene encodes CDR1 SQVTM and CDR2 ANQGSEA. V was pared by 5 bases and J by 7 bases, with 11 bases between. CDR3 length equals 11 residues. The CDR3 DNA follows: TGCAGCGTTCCAGGGTCGATTGAAGCTTTCTTT. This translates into CSVPGSIEAFF.

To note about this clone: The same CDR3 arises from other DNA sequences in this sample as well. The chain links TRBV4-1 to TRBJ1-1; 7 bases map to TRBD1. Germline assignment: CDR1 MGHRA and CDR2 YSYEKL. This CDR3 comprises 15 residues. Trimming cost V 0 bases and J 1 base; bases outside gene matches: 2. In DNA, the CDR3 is TGCGCCAGCAGCCAAGATACAGGGGAGAACACTGAAGCTTTCTTT. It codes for CASSQDTGENTEAFF.

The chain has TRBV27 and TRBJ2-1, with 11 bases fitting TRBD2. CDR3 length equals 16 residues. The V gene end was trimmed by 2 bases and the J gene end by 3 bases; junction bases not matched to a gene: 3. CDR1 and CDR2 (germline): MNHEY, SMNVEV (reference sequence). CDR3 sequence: CASSLQTSGVYNEQFF. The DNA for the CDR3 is TGTGCCAGCAGTTTACAGACTAGCGGGGTCTACAATGAGCAGTTCTTC.

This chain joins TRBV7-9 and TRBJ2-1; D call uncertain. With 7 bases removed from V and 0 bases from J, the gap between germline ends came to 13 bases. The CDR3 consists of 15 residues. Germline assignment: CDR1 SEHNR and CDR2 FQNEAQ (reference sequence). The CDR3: CASTGLGSSYNEQFF. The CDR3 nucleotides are TGTGCCAGCACTGGGTTAGGAAGCTCCTACAATGAGCAGTTCTTC.

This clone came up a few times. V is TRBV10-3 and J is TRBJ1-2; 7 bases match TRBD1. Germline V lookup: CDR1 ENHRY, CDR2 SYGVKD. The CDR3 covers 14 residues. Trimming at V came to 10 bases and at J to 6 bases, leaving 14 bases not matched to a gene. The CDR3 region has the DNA TGTGCCACCTTAGACGGACAGGCGATGGATGGCTACACCTTC. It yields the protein CATLDGQAMDGYTF.

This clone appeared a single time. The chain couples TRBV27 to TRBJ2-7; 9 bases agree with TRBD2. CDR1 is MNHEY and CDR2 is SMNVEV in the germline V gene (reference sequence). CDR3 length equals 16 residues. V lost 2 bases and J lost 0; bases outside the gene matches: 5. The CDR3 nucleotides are TGTGCCAGCAGTTTACTACGCGGGGGGGGCTCCTACGAGCAGTACTTC. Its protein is CASSLLRGGGSYEQYF.

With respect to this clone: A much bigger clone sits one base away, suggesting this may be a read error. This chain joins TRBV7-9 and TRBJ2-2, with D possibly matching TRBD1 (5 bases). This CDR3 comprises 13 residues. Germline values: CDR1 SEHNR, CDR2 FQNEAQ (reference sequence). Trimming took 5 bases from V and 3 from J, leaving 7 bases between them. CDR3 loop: CASSEGDTGELFF. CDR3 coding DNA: TGTGCCAGCAGCGAAGGGGACACCGGGGAGCTGTTTTTT. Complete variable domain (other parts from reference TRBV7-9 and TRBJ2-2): DTGVSQNPRHKITKRGQNVTFRCDPISEHNRLYWYRQTLGQGPEFLTYFQNEAQLEKSRLLSDRFSAERPKGSFSTLEIQRTEQGDSAMYLCASSEGDTGELFFGEGSRLTVL.

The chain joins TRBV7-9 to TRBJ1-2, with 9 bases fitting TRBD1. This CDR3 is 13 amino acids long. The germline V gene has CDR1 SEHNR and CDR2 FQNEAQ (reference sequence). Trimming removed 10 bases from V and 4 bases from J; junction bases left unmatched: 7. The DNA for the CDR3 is TGTGCCATTGGACAGGGGAGCCTCTATGGCTACACCTTC. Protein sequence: CAIGQGSLYGYTF.

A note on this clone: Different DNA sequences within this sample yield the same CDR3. The CDR3 protein is CASSLAGGQETQYF. The CDR3 DNA sequence: TGTGCCAGCAGCTTAGCGGGAGGGCAAGAGACCCAGTACTTC. V and J are TRBV5-4 and TRBJ2-5, with TRBD2 matching over 10 bases. Germline assignment: CDR1 SGHNT and CDR2 YYREEE (reference sequence). Trimming cost V 2 bases and J 2 bases; bases outside gene matches: 0. CDR3 length: 14 amino acids.

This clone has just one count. CDR3 bases: TGTGCCAGCAGCTTGTCCTACACTTCCCTCTCTAGCACAGATACGCAGTATTTT. Amino acid sequence: CASSLSYTSLSSTDTQYF. The chain has TRBV5-6 and TRBJ2-3; no clear D gene. V lost 1 base and J 0 bases, leaving 18 bases between the germline ends. CDR3 length: 18 amino acids. Germline assignment: CDR1 SGHDT and CDR2 YYEEEE.

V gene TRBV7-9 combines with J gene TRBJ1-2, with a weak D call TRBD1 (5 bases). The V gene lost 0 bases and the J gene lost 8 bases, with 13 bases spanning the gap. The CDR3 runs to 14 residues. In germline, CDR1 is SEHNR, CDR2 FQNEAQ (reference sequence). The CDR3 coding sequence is TGTGCCAGCAGCTTAGCAGTGGGGCAGATCGGCTACACCTTC. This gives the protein CASSLAVGQIGYTF.

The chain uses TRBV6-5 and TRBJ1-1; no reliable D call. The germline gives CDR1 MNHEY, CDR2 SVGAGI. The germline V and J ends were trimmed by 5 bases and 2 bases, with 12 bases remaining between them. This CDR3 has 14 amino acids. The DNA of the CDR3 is TGTGCCAGCAGTCCGGGAGTTAGCAACACTGAAGCTTTCTTT. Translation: CASSPGVSNTEAFF.

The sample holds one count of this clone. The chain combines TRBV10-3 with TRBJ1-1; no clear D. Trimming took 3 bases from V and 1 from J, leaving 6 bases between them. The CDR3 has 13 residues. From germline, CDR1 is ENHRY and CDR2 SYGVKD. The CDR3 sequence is CAISDHQNTEAFF. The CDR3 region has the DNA TGTGCCATCAGTGATCATCAGAACACTGAAGCTTTCTTT.

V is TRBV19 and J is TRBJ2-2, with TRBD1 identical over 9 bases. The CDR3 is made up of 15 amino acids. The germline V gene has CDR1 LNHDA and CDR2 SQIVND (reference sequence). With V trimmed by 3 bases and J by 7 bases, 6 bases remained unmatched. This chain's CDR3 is CASSILQGAIGELFF. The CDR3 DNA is TGTGCCAGTAGTATCCTACAGGGGGCGATCGGGGAGCTGTTTTTT.

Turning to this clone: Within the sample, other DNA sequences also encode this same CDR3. For the CDR3, the DNA is TGCGCCAGCAGTCCTACAGGGGCCTACGAGCAGTACTTC. Protein sequence: CASSPTGAYEQYF. The rearrangement uses TRBV5-1 and TRBJ2-7; 7 bases are shared with TRBD1. Looked up from germline, CDR1 is SGHRS and CDR2 is YFSETQ. J lost 2 bases, V lost 5 bases, and 4 bases had no gene match. The CDR3 has 13 amino acids.

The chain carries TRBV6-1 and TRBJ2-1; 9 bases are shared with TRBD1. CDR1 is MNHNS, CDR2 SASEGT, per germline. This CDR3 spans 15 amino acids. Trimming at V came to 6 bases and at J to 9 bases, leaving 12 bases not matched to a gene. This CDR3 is CASRRPGQGPTEQFF. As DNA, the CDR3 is TGTGCCAGCAGACGACCGGGACAGGGCCCTACTGAGCAGTTCTTC.